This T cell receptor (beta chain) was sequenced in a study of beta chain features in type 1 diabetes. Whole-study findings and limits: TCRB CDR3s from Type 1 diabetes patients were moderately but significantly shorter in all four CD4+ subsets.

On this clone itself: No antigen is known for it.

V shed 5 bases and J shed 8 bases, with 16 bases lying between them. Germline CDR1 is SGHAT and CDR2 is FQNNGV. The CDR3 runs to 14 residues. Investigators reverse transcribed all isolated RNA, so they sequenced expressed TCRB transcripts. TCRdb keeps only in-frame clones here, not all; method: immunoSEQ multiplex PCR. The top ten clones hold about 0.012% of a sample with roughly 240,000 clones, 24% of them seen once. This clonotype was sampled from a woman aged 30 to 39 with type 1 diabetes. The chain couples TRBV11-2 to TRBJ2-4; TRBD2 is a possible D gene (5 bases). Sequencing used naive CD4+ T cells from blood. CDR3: CASSDLNAGDIQYF. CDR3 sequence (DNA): TGTGCCAGCAGCGACTTGAATGCCGGGGACATTCAGTACTTC.